This is a list of T cell receptor beta chains from one sample in a study of blood T cell repertoires in COVID-19. Clones were sequenced by immunoSEQ multiplex PCR, and TCRdb holds only the in-frame ones, with some missing. The sample holds about 190,000 clones, roughly 90% seen once. The material sequenced was peripheral blood. These receptors were obtained from a man in his forties with acute or convalescent COVID-19. CDR3s include the opening cysteine and the closing phenylalanine or tryptophan. D genes are given only for firm matches. Clone size is stated in some rows and not others, as once, few, many or a class when expanded.

D: TRBD1; V: TRBV5-5; size: -; J: TRBJ2-5; DNA: TGTGCCAGCAGCTTGGACAGGGGGGCCCAAGAGACCCAGTACTTC; CDR3: CASSLDRGAQETQYF
D: TRBD1; V: TRBV2; size: -; J: TRBJ2-3; DNA: TGTGCCAGCAAGAGCTTAGGGGGCAGTGGGATCACAGATACGCAGTATTTT; CDR3: CASKSLGGSGITDTQYF
D: TRBD1; V: TRBV18; size: -; J: TRBJ2-1; DNA: TGTGCCAGCTCACCGCTGGGACAGACCACAATTAGTGAGCAGTTCTTC; CDR3: CASSPLGQTTISEQFF
D: TRBD2; V: TRBV11-1; size: -; J: TRBJ2-1; DNA: TGTGCCAGCCGCGGGGGGAACCGTCCCTCCTACAATGAGCAGTTCTTC; CDR3: CASRGGNRPSYNEQFF
D: TRBD1; V: TRBV2; size: -; J: TRBJ2-1; DNA: TGTGCCAGCAGTGGAAGACACAGGGGGGAATCCTACAATGAGCAGTTCTTC; CDR3: CASSGRHRGESYNEQFF
D: TRBD1; V: TRBV24-1; size: -; J: TRBJ2-3; DNA: TGTGCCACCAGTGATTCCACCGGGGTGACAGGGGGATTCACAGATACGCAGTATTTT; CDR3: CATSDSTGVTGGFTDTQYF
D: TRBD1; V: TRBV20-1; size: -; J: TRBJ2-7; DNA: TGCAGTGCTAGTGCGAGAGGACAGGGCTTAGACTACGAGCAGTACTTC; CDR3: CSASARGQGLDYEQYF
D: TRBD2; V: TRBV5-1; size: once; J: TRBJ2-7; DNA: TGCGCCAGCAGCTTGGATGGCGGGGGCTACGAGCAGTACTTC; CDR3: CASSLDGGGYEQYF
D: -; V: TRBV4-1; size: -; J: TRBJ1-4; DNA: TGCGCCAGCAGCCACCCTACCCAGGGAGGATGGGAAAAACTGTTTTTT; CDR3: CASSHPTQGGWEKLFF
D: -; V: TRBV24-1; size: -; J: TRBJ2-5; DNA: TGTGCCACCAGTGACCCTGACAGGTACCAAGAGACCCAGTACTTC; CDR3: CATSDPDRYQETQYF
D: -; V: TRBV5-1; size: -; J: TRBJ1-2; DNA: TGCGCCAGCAGCTTGGCCCAGGGTGGTGACTATGGCTACACCTTC; CDR3: CASSLAQGGDYGYTF
D: -; V: TRBV28; size: once; J: TRBJ1-2; DNA: TGTGCCAGCAGTTTTCAGGGGTGGACTAACTATGGCTACACCTTC; CDR3: CASSFQGWTNYGYTF
D: -; V: TRBV7-5; size: -; J: TRBJ2-7; DNA: TGTGCCAGAAGCCCCCCTGTGGTAGCGGGGCGAAGCTCCTACGAGCAGTACTTC; CDR3: CARSPPVVAGRSSYEQYF
D: TRBD1; V: TRBV19; size: -; J: TRBJ1-2; DNA: TGTGCCAGTAAAAGGGACAGGGGGCGCGAAAGCTATGGCTACACCTTC; CDR3: CASKRDRGRESYGYTF
D: TRBD2; V: TRBV11-3; size: -; J: TRBJ2-2; DNA: TGTGCCAGCAGCTTACTAGCGGGCACCGGGGAGCTGTTTTTT; CDR3: CASSLLAGTGELFF
D: -; V: TRBV5-1; size: once; J: TRBJ2-7; DNA: TGCGCCAGCAGCTTGGTTCAGGGTACCTACGAGCAGTACTTC; CDR3: CASSLVQGTYEQYF
D: -; V: TRBV24-1; size: -; J: TRBJ2-3; DNA: TGTGCCACCAGTGATTTGGGGCGGGCAGGCTTCACAGATACGCAGTATTTT; CDR3: CATSDLGRAGFTDTQYF
D: TRBD2; V: TRBV7-2; size: -; J: TRBJ2-1; DNA: TGTGCCAGCAGCGAGACTAGCGGGACTTACAATGAGCAGTTCTTC; CDR3: CASSETSGTYNEQFF
D: -; V: TRBV7-2; size: -; J: TRBJ2-7; DNA: TGTGCCAGCAGCTTAGTGGCAGGGGGGTCCTACGAGCAGTACTTC; CDR3: CASSLVAGGSYEQYF
D: -; V: TRBV3-1/TRBV3-2; size: -; J: TRBJ1-2; DNA: TGTGCCAGCAGCCAACCGGCAGGGAATGGCTACACCTTC; CDR3: CASSQPAGNGYTF
D: -; V: TRBV19; size: -; J: TRBJ1-2; DNA: TGTGCCAGTAGATCGTTCGGGGGGGCAGACTATGGCTACACCTTC; CDR3: CASRSFGGADYGYTF
D: -; V: TRBV19; size: -; J: TRBJ2-7; DNA: TGTGCCAGTAGTATTTCGGACAGCTTGGGTGAGCAGTACTTC; CDR3: CASSISDSLGEQYF